The rows below give T cell receptor beta chains drawn from one sample of a study of shared clonotypes between healthy human individuals. TCRdb's table, derived via immunoSEQ multiplex PCR, lists solely in-frame clones and lacks some. The sample consists of about 1.5 million clones, roughly 96% of them appearing once. The source material was naive CD4+ T cells sorted from blood. All receptors come from a man aged 30 to 45 in good health. Each CDR3 is given with its conserved first and last residue. D genes are given only for firm matches. The size entry is marked missing in some rows and otherwise reads once, few, many or a size class.

J | V | D | size | CDR3 | DNA
TRBJ2-7 | TRBV4-2 | NA | once | CASSQESRLSYEQYF | TGTGCCAGCAGCCAAGAATCCCGACTTTCCTACGAGCAGTACTTC
TRBJ2-5 | TRBV28 | TRBD2 | NA | CASSSTLAGGRETQYF | TGTGCCAGCAGTTCTACTCTAGCGGGAGGGCGGGAGACCCAGTACTTC
TRBJ2-7 | TRBV2 | TRBD1 | NA | CASSRQQGKGYEQYF | TGTGCCAGCAGCCGCCAACAGGGGAAGGGTTACGAGCAGTACTTC
TRBJ1-2 | TRBV5-1 | TRBD1 | NA | CASSLRDRGDYGYTF | TGCGCCAGCAGCTTGAGGGACAGGGGCGACTATGGCTACACCTTC
TRBJ2-5 | TRBV5-1 | TRBD2 | NA | CASSLVGGSRETQYF | TGCGCCAGCAGCTTGGTCGGCGGGAGTCGGGAGACCCAGTACTTC
TRBJ1-1 | TRBV10-3 | NA | NA | CAISESGRGPRDTEAFF | TGTGCCATCAGTGAGTCGGGTAGGGGCCCCAGGGACACTGAAGCTTTCTTT
TRBJ2-3 | TRBV14 | TRBD1 | NA | CASSQARDRLTDTQYF | TGTGCCAGCAGCCAAGCCCGGGACAGGCTCACAGATACGCAGTATTTT
TRBJ2-1 | TRBV27 | TRBD2 | NA | CAAARRAGLLYNEQFF | TGTGCCGCGGCCAGGCGGGCGGGACTACTCTACAATGAGCAGTTCTTC
TRBJ2-7 | TRBV18 | TRBD1 | NA | CASSPLVGTGFYEQYF | TGTGCCAGCTCACCACTTGTCGGGACAGGGTTCTACGAGCAGTACTTC
TRBJ2-5 | TRBV11-2 | TRBD1 | NA | CASSLKGAVETQYF | TGTGCCAGCAGCTTGAAGGGGGCAGTAGAGACCCAGTACTTC
TRBJ2-7 | TRBV11-2 | TRBD2 | NA | CASSRGTSGRFYEQYF | TGTGCCTCGAGCCGGGGAACTAGCGGGAGATTCTACGAGCAGTACTTC
TRBJ2-1 | TRBV5-4 | TRBD1 | NA | CASSVPGQGANEQFF | TGTGCCAGCAGCGTCCCGGGACAGGGGGCCAATGAGCAGTTCTTC
TRBJ2-7 | TRBV7-8 | NA | NA | CASSFGRGTDEQYF | TGTGCCAGCAGCTTCGGACGGGGGACCGACGAGCAGTACTTC
TRBJ2-7 | TRBV7-9 | NA | once | CASSLGGRIFYEQYF | TGTGCCAGCAGCTTAGGGGGGCGGATCTTTTACGAGCAGTACTTC
TRBJ2-5 | TRBV29-1 | TRBD1 | NA | CSVGQGAETQYF | TGCAGCGTAGGACAGGGAGCGGAGACCCAGTACTTC
TRBJ2-7 | TRBV28 | TRBD1 | once | CASSTGDFAYEQYF | TGTGCCAGCAGTACAGGGGATTTCGCCTACGAGCAGTACTTC
TRBJ2-7 | TRBV7-9 | NA | NA | CASSYEGVDYEQYF | TGTGCCAGCAGTTATGAGGGGGTCGATTACGAGCAGTACTTC
TRBJ2-1 | TRBV25-1 | TRBD2 | NA | CASSENVVAGRGEQFF | TGTGCCAGCAGTGAAAATGTAGTAGCGGGGCGAGGGGAGCAGTTCTTC
TRBJ2-3 | TRBV15 | NA | NA | CATSPRGREFTDTQYF | TGTGCCACCAGCCCCCGGGGGCGGGAGTTCACAGATACGCAGTATTTT
TRBJ2-2 | TRBV5-1 | NA | NA | CASSKRSTGELFF | TGCGCCAGCAGTAAGCGGAGCACCGGGGAGCTGTTTTTT
TRBJ2-7 | TRBV6-6 | NA | NA | CASRQYRDTRSYEQYF | TGTGCCAGCAGGCAATACCGGGACACCCGCTCCTACGAGCAGTACTTC
TRBJ1-1 | TRBV7-3 | NA | NA | CASSVNLNTEAFF | TGTGCCAGCAGCGTCAACCTAAACACTGAAGCTTTCTTT
TRBJ2-2 | TRBV10-1 | NA | NA | CASSESGRGELFF | TGCGCCAGCAGTGAGTCGGGTCGCGGGGAGCTGTTTTTT
TRBJ2-5 | TRBV27 | NA | NA | CASSRIGVQETQYF | TGTGCCAGCAGTCGTATTGGTGTCCAAGAGACCCAGTACTTC
TRBJ1-5 | TRBV28 | TRBD1 | once | CASSLGQGGSAQHF | TGTGCCAGCAGTTTGGGTCAGGGGGGGTCGGCCCAGCATTTT
TRBJ2-5 | TRBV27 | TRBD2 | NA | CASSGLAGARETQYF | TGTGCCAGCAGTGGACTAGCGGGAGCTCGGGAGACCCAGTACTTC
TRBJ2-2 | TRBV7-3 | NA | NA | CASSFGTLNTGELFF | TGTGCCAGCAGCTTTGGGACCTTAAACACCGGGGAGCTGTTTTTT
TRBJ1-5 | TRBV5-8 | TRBD1 | NA | CASSPTGNNQPQHF | TGTGCCAGCAGCCCGACAGGGAACAATCAGCCCCAGCATTTT
TRBJ2-3 | TRBV5-1 | TRBD2 | NA | CASSSGLAGRTDTQYF | TGCGCCAGCAGCTCGGGACTAGCGGGACGCACAGATACGCAGTATTTT
TRBJ2-5 | TRBV19 | NA | NA | CASSIGLRGETQYF | TGTGCCAGTAGTATAGGTCTGAGAGGAGAGACCCAGTACTTC
TRBJ1-3 | TRBV19 | TRBD1 | NA | CATRDRGKGNTIYF | TGTGCCACACGGGACAGGGGAAAAGGAAACACCATATATTTT
TRBJ1-1 | TRBV7-9 | NA | once | CASSLRAVNTEAFF | TGTGCCAGCAGCCTGAGGGCGGTGAACACTGAAGCTTTCTTT
TRBJ2-2 | TRBV28 | TRBD2 | NA | CASSPLAGLNTGELFF | TGTGCCAGCAGTCCCCTAGCGGGCCTGAACACCGGGGAGCTGTTTTTT
TRBJ2-7 | TRBV6-1 | NA | once | CASSEQHWVEQYF | TGTGCCAGCAGTGAACAACATTGGGTCGAGCAGTACTTC
TRBJ2-7 | TRBV2 | TRBD2 | NA | CASSGLAGAYEQYF | TGTGCCAGCAGCGGACTAGCGGGAGCCTACGAGCAGTACTTC
TRBJ1-1 | TRBV18 | NA | NA | CASSPPGNTEAFF | TGTGCCAGCTCACCACCTGGGAACACTGAAGCTTTCTTT
TRBJ2-7 | TRBV5-4 | TRBD2 | few | CASSFTSGSSYEQYF | TGTGCCAGCAGTTTCACTAGCGGGAGCTCCTACGAGCAGTACTTC
TRBJ1-5 | TRBV6-1 | NA | NA | CASLLPGSGNQPQHF | TGTGCCAGCCTCCTCCCAGGGTCGGGCAATCAGCCCCAGCATTTT
TRBJ1-1 | TRBV6-5 | NA | NA | CASRQGHRANTEAFF | TGTGCCAGCAGGCAGGGACATCGGGCGAACACTGAAGCTTTCTTT
TRBJ2-1 | TRBV19 | TRBD1 | NA | CASSPRGTVEEQFF | TGTGCCAGTAGTCCCCGAGGGACAGTCGAGGAGCAGTTCTTC
TRBJ1-5 | TRBV4-3 | NA | NA | CASSQVSGSQPQHF | TGCGCCAGCAGCCAAGTCTCAGGGAGTCAGCCCCAGCATTTT
TRBJ2-3 | TRBV19 | NA | NA | CASSMAAGRPDTQYF | TGTGCCAGTAGTATGGCGGCGGGCCGACCAGATACGCAGTATTTT
TRBJ2-1 | TRBV7-9 | TRBD2 | NA | CASSLEGRGEQFF | TGTGCCAGCAGCTTAGAGGGGAGGGGAGAGCAGTTCTTC
TRBJ2-1 | TRBV5-6 | TRBD1 | NA | CASSPQIATGQWQFF | TGTGCCAGCAGCCCCCAGATTGCGACAGGGCAGTGGCAGTTCTTC
TRBJ2-3 | TRBV28 | TRBD1 | NA | CASSLPGQGLSDTQYF | TGTGCCAGCAGTCTCCCGGGACAGGGTCTCTCAGATACGCAGTATTTT
TRBJ2-1 | TRBV11-2 | TRBD2 | NA | CASSLAGGPGEQFF | TGTGCCAGCAGCTTAGCGGGAGGGCCAGGTGAGCAGTTCTTC
TRBJ2-5 | TRBV7-9 | TRBD2 | NA | CASSLFASGTAQYF | TGTGCCAGCAGCTTATTCGCTAGCGGGACGGCCCAGTACTTC
TRBJ1-1 | TRBV28 | NA | NA | CASSSYLEAFF | TGTGCCAGCAGTTCCTACTTAGAAGCTTTCTTT
TRBJ2-7 | TRBV14 | NA | NA | CASSQFSGGEQYF | TGTGCCAGCAGCCAATTTTCGGGCGGCGAGCAGTACTTC
TRBJ1-1 | TRBV2 | NA | once | CASGLIQNTEAFF | TGTGCCAGCGGTCTGATCCAGAACACTGAAGCTTTCTTT
TRBJ2-7 | TRBV2 | TRBD1 | NA | CASRGKGTDYYEQYF | TGTGCCAGCAGGGGCAAGGGGACAGACTACTACGAGCAGTACTTC
TRBJ2-1 | TRBV27 | TRBD2 | NA | CASSLRYGLAANEQFF | TGTGCCAGCAGTCTAAGATACGGACTAGCGGCCAATGAGCAGTTCTTC
TRBJ2-5 | TRBV19 | NA | NA | CASPAAKTQYF | TGTGCCAGTCCCGCGGCCAAGACCCAGTACTTC